Each of the 3 T cell receptor beta chains below was sequenced from the same sample in a study of blood T cell repertoires in COVID-19. TCRdb's table, derived via immunoSEQ multiplex PCR, lists solely in-frame clones and lacks some. This table holds fewer than 400,000 clones, more than 85% found once. Sequencing used PBMCs or T cells enriched from blood (not recorded which). The receptors shown here come from a woman in her twenties or thirties who had been exposed to COVID-19.

The chain employs TRBV4-3 and TRBJ2-5; 7 bases are a match to TRBD2. Germline CDR1 is LGHNA and CDR2 is YSLEER. V trimming: 0 bases; J trimming: 0 bases; junction bases outside the gene matches: 7. The CDR3 extends over 17 amino acids. The CDR3 region is CASSQDLRGGDQETQYF. The CDR3 nucleotides are TGCGCCAGCAGCCAAGATCTAAGGGGAGGGGACCAAGAGACCCAGTACTTC.

The chain couples TRBV2 to TRBJ1-5; D not resolved. Germline loops: CDR1 SNHLY, CDR2 FYNNEI. Trimming cost V 6 bases and J 4 bases, with 7 bases left between them. The CDR3 covers 12 residues. The CDR3 here is CASRPGNQPQHF. The CDR3 DNA reads as TGTGCCAGCAGACCGGGTAATCAGCCCCAGCATTTT.

The chain has TRBV20-1 and TRBJ2-1; 13 nucleotides match TRBD2. J gave up 4 bases and V 3 bases, and 15 bases lay outside the gene matches. This CDR3 is 19 amino acids long. CDR1 and CDR2 from the germline V gene are DFQATT and SNEGSKA (reference sequence). CDR3 sequence (DNA): TGCAGTGCTAGTTCACTAGCGGGGGGGGGAACCACGGGATACAATGAGCAGTTCTTC. It is translated as CSASSLAGGGTTGYNEQFF.